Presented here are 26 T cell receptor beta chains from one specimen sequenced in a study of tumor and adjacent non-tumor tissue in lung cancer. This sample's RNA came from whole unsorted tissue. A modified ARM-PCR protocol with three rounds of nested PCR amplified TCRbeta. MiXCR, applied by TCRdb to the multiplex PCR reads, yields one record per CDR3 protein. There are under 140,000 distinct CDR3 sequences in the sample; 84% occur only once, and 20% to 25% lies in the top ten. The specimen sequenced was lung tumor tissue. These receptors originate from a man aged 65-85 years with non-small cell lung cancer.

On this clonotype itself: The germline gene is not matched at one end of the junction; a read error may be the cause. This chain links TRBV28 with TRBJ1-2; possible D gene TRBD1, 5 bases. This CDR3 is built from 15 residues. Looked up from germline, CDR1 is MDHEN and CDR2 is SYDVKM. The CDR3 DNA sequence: TGTGCCCGCAGTCTACGGGAGGGACTATCCTATGGCTACACCTTC. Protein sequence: CARSLREGLSYGYTF.

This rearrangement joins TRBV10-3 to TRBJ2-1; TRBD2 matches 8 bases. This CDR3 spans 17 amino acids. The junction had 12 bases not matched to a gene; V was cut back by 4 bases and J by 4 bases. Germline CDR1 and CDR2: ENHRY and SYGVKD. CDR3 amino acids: CAISGPQSGSSYNEQFF. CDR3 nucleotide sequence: TGTGCCATCAGTGGCCCCCAGAGCGGGAGCTCATACAATGAGCAGTTCTTC.

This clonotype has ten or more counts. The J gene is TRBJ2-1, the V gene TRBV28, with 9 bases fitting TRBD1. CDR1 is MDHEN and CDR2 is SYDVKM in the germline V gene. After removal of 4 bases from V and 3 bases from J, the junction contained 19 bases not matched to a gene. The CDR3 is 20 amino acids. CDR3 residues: CASSYPLRTGDRANYNEQFF. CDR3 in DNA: TGTGCCAGCAGTTACCCCCTCAGGACGGGGGACAGGGCGAACTACAATGAGCAGTTCTTC.

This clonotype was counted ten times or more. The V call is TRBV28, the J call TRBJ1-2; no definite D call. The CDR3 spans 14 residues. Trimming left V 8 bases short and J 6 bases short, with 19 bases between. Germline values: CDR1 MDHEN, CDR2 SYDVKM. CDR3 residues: CASHDSGTRNGYTF. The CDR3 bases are TGTGCCAGCCACGATTCAGGCACACGCAATGGCTACACCTTC.

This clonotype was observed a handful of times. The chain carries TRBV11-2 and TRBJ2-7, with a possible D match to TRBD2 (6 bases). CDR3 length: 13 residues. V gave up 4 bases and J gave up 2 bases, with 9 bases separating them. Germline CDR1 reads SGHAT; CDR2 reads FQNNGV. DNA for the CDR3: TGTGCCAGCAGCTCGGACTATACCTACGAGCAGTACTTC. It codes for CASSSDYTYEQYF.

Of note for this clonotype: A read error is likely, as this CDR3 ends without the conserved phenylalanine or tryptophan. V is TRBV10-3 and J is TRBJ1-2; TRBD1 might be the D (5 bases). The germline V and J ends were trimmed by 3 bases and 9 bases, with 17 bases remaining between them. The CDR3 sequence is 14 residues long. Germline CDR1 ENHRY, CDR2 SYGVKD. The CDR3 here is CAISESGSFKSYTS. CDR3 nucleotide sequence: TGTGCCATCAGTGAATCAGGGTCTTTTAAGAGCTACACCTCC.

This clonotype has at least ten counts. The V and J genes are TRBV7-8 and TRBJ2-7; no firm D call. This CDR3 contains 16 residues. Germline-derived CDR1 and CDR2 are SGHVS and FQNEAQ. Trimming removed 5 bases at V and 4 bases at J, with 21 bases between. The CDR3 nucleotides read TGTGCCAGCAGCCTCCTAGTGGCGGCGAAGCGATACGAGCAGTACTTC. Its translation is CASSLLVAAKRYEQYF.

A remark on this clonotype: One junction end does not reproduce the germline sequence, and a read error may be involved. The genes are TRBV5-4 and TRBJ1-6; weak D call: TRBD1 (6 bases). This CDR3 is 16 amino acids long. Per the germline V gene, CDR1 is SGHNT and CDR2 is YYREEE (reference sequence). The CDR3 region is CTSSYLPGHLNSPPHF. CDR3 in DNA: TGTACCAGCAGTTACTTACCGGGACACCTTAATTCACCCCCCCACTTT.

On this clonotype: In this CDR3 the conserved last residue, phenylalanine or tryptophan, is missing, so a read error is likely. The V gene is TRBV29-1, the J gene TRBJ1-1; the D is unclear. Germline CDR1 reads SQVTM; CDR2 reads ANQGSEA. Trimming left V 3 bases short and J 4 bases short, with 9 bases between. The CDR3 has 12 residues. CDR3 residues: CSVDTQATEAFC. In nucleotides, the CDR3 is TGCAGCGTTGATACCCAGGCCACTGAAGCTTTCTGT.

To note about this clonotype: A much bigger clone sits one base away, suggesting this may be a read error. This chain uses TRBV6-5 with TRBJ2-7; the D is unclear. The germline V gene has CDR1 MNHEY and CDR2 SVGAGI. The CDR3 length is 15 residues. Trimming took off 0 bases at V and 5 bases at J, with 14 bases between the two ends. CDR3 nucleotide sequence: TGTGCCAGCAGTTACTCCGGGTCAGACATCCACGAGCAGTACTTC. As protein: CASSYSGSDIHEQYF.

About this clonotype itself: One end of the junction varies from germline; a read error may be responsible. The CDR3 protein is CTSSYPRRDSNTGELFF. The CDR3 DNA reads as TGTACCAGCAGTTACCCGCGCAGGGACAGCAACACCGGGGAGCTGTTTTTC. V usage is TRBV6-6 and J usage is TRBJ2-2; 7 bases match TRBD1. The CDR3 is 17 residues long. The germline CDR1 and CDR2 sequences are MNHNY and SVGAGI (reference sequence).

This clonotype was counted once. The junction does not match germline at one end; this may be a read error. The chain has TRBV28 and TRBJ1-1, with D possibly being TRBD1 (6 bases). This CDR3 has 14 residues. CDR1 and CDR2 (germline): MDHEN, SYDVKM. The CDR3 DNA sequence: TGTGCCAGTAGTTACACAGGGCTGGGCACTGGAGCGTTCTTT. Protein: CASSYTGLGTGAFF.

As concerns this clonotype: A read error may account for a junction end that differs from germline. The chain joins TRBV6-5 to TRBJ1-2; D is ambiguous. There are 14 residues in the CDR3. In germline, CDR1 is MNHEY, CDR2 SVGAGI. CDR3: CTGSYSPPAESYTF. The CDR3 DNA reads TGCACCGGCAGTTACTCTCCCCCCGCGGAAAGCTACACCTTC.

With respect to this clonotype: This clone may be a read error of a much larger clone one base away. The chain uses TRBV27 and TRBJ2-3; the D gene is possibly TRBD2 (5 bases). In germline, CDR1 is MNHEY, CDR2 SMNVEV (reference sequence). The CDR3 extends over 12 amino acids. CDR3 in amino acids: CASRPDRDTHYF. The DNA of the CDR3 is TGTGCCAGCAGGCCCGACCGGGATACGCACTATTTT.

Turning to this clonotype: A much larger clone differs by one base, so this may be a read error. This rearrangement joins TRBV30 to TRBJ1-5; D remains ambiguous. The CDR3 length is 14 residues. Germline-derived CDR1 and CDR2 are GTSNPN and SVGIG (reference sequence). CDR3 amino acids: CAWSVLGGNQPLHF. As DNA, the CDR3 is TGTGCCTGGAGTGTACTTGGTGGCAATCAGCCCCTGCATTTT.

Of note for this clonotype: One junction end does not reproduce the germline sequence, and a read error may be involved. In nucleotides, the CDR3 is TGTAGCGCTCTCCAGACGGGAGCCTATGTCTACACTTTC. This translates into CSALQTGAYVYTF. The chain links TRBV29-1 to TRBJ1-2; no definite D call. CDR1 and CDR2 from the germline V gene are SQVTM and ANQGSEA. The CDR3 has 13 residues.

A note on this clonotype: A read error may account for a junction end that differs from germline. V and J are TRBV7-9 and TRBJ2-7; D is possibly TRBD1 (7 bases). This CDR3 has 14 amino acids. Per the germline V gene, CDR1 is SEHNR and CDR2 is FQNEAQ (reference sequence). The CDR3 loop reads CARSLDPRGDDQYF. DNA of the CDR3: TGTGCCCGCAGCTTAGATCCCAGGGGGGACGACCAGTACTTC.

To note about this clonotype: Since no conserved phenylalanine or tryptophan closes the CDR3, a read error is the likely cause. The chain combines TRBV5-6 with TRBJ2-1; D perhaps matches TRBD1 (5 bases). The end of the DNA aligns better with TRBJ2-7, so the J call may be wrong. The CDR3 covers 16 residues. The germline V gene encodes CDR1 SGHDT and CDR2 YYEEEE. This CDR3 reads CASSLGFQGSYNEQYI. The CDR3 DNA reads TGTGCCAGCAGCTTGGGATTCCAGGGTTCCTACAATGAGCAGTACATC.

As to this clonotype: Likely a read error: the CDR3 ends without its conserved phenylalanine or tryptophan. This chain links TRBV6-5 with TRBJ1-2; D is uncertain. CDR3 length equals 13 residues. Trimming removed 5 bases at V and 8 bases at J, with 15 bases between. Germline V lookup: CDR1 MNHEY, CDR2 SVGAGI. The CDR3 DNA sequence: TGTGCCAGCAGTCACTACGGGAGGGAGGGCTACACCAAC. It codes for CASSHYGREGYTN.

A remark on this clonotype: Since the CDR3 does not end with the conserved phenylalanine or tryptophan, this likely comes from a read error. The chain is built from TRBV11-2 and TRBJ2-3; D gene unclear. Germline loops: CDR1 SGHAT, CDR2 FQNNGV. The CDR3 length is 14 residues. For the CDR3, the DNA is TGTGCCAGCAGCCTAACCCCAAGGTCAAATACACAGTATTAT. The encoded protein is CASSLTPRSNTQYY.

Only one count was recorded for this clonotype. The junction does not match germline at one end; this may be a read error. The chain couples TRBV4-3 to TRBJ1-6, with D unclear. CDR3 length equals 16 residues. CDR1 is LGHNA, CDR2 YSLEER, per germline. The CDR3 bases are TGCGCCAGTAGCCAAGACGTGGCAGATGCTAATTCACCCCTCCACTTT. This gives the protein CASSQDVADANSPLHF.

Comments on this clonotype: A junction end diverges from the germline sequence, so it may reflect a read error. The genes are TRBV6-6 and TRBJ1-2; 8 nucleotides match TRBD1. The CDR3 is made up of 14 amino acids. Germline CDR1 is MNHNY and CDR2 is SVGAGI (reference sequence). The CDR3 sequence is CASRGQGSISVHTF. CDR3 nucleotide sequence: TGTGCTAGCAGAGGACAGGGATCCATTAGTGTGCACACCTTC.

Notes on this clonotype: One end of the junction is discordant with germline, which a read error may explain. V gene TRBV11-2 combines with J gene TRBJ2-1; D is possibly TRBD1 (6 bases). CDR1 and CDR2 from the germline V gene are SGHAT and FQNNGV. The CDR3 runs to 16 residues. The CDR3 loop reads CARSLGGRDGYIEHFF. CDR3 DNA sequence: TGTGCCAGGAGCTTAGGGGGTAGGGACGGGTACATTGAGCACTTCTTC.

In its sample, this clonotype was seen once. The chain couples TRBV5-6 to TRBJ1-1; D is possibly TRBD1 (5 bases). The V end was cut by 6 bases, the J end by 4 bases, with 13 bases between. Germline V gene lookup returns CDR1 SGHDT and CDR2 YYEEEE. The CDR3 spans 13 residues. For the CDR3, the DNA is TGTGCCAGCATCGACAGTGGGCTCACTGAAGCTTTCTTT. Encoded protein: CASIDSGLTEAFF.

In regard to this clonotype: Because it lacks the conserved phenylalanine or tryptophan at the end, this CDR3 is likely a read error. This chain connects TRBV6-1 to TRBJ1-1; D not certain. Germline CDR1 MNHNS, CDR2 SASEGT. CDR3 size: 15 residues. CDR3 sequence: CAGSERRNLHTEAFL. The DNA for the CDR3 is TGTGCCGGCAGTGAACGAAGGAACTTGCACACTGAAGCTTTCCTT.

DNA of the CDR3: TGCGCCAGCAGCCAATCGACGAATAACGGGGAGCTGTTTTTT. Translating it yields CASSQSTNNGELFF. This chain links TRBV4-3 with TRBJ2-2, with D unresolved. The V end lost 2 bases, the J end lost 7 bases, and 11 bases lay between the germline ends. The CDR3 loop spans 14 amino acids. The germline gives CDR1 LGHNA, CDR2 YSLEER.